The 12 T cell receptor beta chains given below trace back to one sample, sequenced in a study of shared clonotypes between healthy human individuals. Repertoires were generated with immunoSEQ multiplex PCR, while TCRdb's copy carries only in-frame clones and drops some. The sample records about 600,000 clones, 95% to 98% being singletons. Input material: naive CD4+ T cells sorted from blood. Documented subset: CD45RA+ positively selected. The receptor set was obtained from a woman younger than 45 in good health.

The chain links TRBV29-1 to TRBJ1-3; D call uncertain. Germline V CDR1 and CDR2: SQVTM, ANQGSEA. The CDR3 spans 13 residues. The V and J ends lost 4 bases and 0 bases respectively, with 7 bases between them. CDR3 sequence reads: CSVVVNSGNTIYF. DNA for the CDR3: TGCAGCGTTGTGGTGAACTCTGGAAACACCATATATTTT.

The V gene is TRBV5-1, the J gene TRBJ2-7; tentatively, D is TRBD1 (5 bases). V was pared by 9 bases and J by 0 bases, with 22 bases between. This CDR3 is built from 16 residues. CDR1 and CDR2 (germline): SGHRS, YFSETQ. The CDR3 DNA is TGCGCCATTACGCCCGTAACAGGTAAAGCCTCCTACGAGCAGTACTTC. Its protein product is CAITPVTGKASYEQYF.

The chain employs TRBV5-8 and TRBJ1-6, with TRBD1 identical over 7 bases. The V gene's germline CDR1 is SGHTS and CDR2 YDEGEE. The CDR3 totals 13 residues. Losses at the gene ends were 7 bases for V and 3 bases for J; bases not matched to a gene: 1. This CDR3 reads CASRTGYNSPLHF. Written as DNA, the CDR3 is TGTGCCAGCCGGACAGGCTATAATTCACCCCTCCACTTT.

V usage is TRBV7-9 and J usage is TRBJ1-4; 9 bases align to TRBD1. From germline, CDR1 is SEHNR and CDR2 FQNEAQ (reference sequence). The CDR3 has 16 amino acids. The V segment lost 5 bases and the J segment 8 bases; nucleotides outside the gene matches: 12. CDR3 in DNA: TGTGCCAGCAGCCCTGCCCCGGGACAGGGTAGAGAAAAACTGTTTTTT. Translation gives CASSPAPGQGREKLFF.

The CDR3 here is CASSYSKRAYNEQFF. The CDR3 region has the DNA TGTGCCAGCAGTTACTCCAAGAGGGCCTACAATGAGCAGTTCTTC. The rearrangement links TRBV6-5 to TRBJ2-1; the D gene is possibly TRBD2 (5 bases). The CDR3 length is 15 residues. V was cut by 0 bases and J by 2 bases, with 8 bases left in between. Germline V gives CDR1 MNHEY, CDR2 SVGAGI.

The CDR3 sequence: CASSPMMRGLAGSNEQFF. CDR3 DNA: TGTGCCAGCAGCCCAATGATGAGGGGACTAGCGGGAAGCAATGAGCAGTTCTTC. This sequence joins TRBV7-2 and TRBJ2-1; 13 nucleotides agree with TRBD2. This CDR3 region has 18 residues. Germline CDR1 and CDR2: SGHTA and FQGNSA. With V trimmed by 5 bases and J by 6 bases, 13 bases remained unmatched.

The V call is TRBV7-3, the J call TRBJ2-7, with TRBD1 matching 9 bases. CDR1 is SGHTA and CDR2 is FQGTGA in the germline V gene. With V trimmed by 5 bases and J by 5 bases, 13 bases remained unmatched. The CDR3 is made up of 16 amino acids. Here the CDR3 reads CASSLAGTGLPHEQYF. Here the CDR3 DNA reads TGTGCCAGCAGCCTAGCCGGGACAGGGCTTCCCCACGAGCAGTACTTC.

The V and J genes are TRBV6-6 and TRBJ1-3; D is unclear. The germline V gene encodes CDR1 MNHNY and CDR2 SVGAGI (reference sequence). The length of the CDR3 is 13 residues. Trimming pared 6 bases from V and 4 bases from J, leaving 10 bases between. The CDR3 nucleotides read TGTGCCAGCAGGCTGGACGAAGGAAACACCATATATTTT. Translated, it gives CASRLDEGNTIYF.

The CDR3 region has the DNA TGTGCCAGCAGCCCGACAGGGTTGGATGGCTACACCTTC. It specifies CASSPTGLDGYTF. This chain uses TRBV6-5 with TRBJ1-2; 7 bases align to TRBD1. This CDR3 spans 13 amino acids. After removal of 6 bases from V and 6 bases from J, the junction contained 7 bases not matched to a gene. Germline CDR1 is MNHEY and CDR2 is SVGAGI.

The chain is built from TRBV6-1 and TRBJ1-1; 7 bases line up with TRBD1. J lost 0 bases, V lost 4 bases, and 2 bases had no gene match. Germline CDR1 MNHNS, CDR2 SASEGT. The CDR3 loop spans 14 amino acids. CDR3 residues: CASSGGQLNTEAFF. CDR3 nucleotides: TGTGCCAGCAGTGGGGGACAGCTGAACACTGAAGCTTTCTTT.

The chain is built from TRBV9 and TRBJ1-1; D not certain. Trimming stripped 3 bases from V and 0 bases from J, with 9 bases between. The CDR3 contains 14 residues. From germline, CDR1 is SGDLS and CDR2 YYNGEE. For the CDR3, the DNA is TGTGCCAGCAGCGCACGGCGGGTGAACACTGAAGCTTTCTTT. It is translated as CASSARRVNTEAFF.

Note on this clone: In the same sample, other DNA sequences code for this CDR3. The chain is built from TRBV18 and TRBJ2-5; no definite D call. Trimming shortened V by 6 bases and J by 2 bases, and 4 bases separated the two germline ends. The CDR3 loop spans 11 amino acids. The germline CDR1 and CDR2 sequences are KGHSH and LQKENI. In nucleotides, the CDR3 is TGTGCCAGCTCTTTACAAGAGACCCAGTACTTC. Its protein product is CASSLQETQYF. The entire variable domain, with the rest obtained from reference TRBV18 and TRBJ2-5, is as follows: NAGVMQNPRHLVRRRGQEARLRCSPMKGHSHVYWYRQLPEEGLKFMVYLQKENIIDESGMPKERFSAEFPKEGPSILRIQQVVRGDSAAYFCASSLQETQYFGPGTRLLVL.